These 26 T cell receptor beta chains came from one sample sequenced in a study of T cells in Graves' hyperthyroidism and ophthalmopathy. Using RNA transcripts as the source, TCR beta CDR3 regions were amplified. Using the HTBI primer set, a first-round RT-PCR was run on the TCR CDR3. TCRdb itself ran the multiplex PCR reads through MiXCR, one entry per CDR3 protein. The sample contains approximately 300,000 distinct CDR3 sequences, about a sixth of which appear only once. Sequenced sample: blood. The receptors here all came from a woman in her sixties or seventies with Graves' ophthalmopathy.

The chain carries TRBV18 and TRBJ2-1; TRBD2 agrees at 8 bases. The CDR3 runs 15 residues. V was pared by 5 bases and J by 6 bases, with 9 bases of the junction left unmatched. Germline loops: CDR1 KGHSH, CDR2 LQKENI. CDR3 nucleotides: TGTGCCAGCTCAGATGCTAGCGGGTTGTCCAATGAGCAGTTCTTC. This codes for CASSDASGLSNEQFF.

The rearrangement links TRBV5-1 to TRBJ1-6, with D possibly being TRBD1 (6 bases). The CDR3 is made up of 14 amino acids. V lost 7 bases, J lost 10 bases, and 18 bases lay in between. CDR1 and CDR2 (germline): SGHRS, YFSETQ. The CDR3 loop is CASSAEQGQSPLHF. The CDR3 bases are TGCGCCAGCTCAGCAGAACAGGGACAATCACCCCTCCACTTT.

There are a few counts of this clonotype. V is TRBV29-1 and J is TRBJ1-1; TRBD1 might be the D (6 bases). The germline gives CDR1 SQVTM, CDR2 ANQGSEA. The CDR3 spans 14 residues. Between the trimmed V and J ends, which lost 7 bases and 0 bases, there was a span of 15 bases. The CDR3 loop reads CSGLGGKVNTEAFF. Written as DNA, the CDR3 is TGCAGCGGATTAGGGGGGAAGGTGAACACTGAAGCTTTCTTT.

This clonotype was seen at least ten times. V is TRBV28 and J is TRBJ1-5; D is unclear. The germline V gene has CDR1 MDHEN and CDR2 SYDVKM. The CDR3 runs to 13 residues. The CDR3 coding sequence is TGTTGTACGGGCCGACCAAGCAATCAGCCCCAGCATTTT. Its protein is CCTGRPSNQPQHF.

This clonotype came up many times. The chain links TRBV5-1 to TRBJ2-1; 10 bases map to TRBD1. Per the germline V gene, CDR1 is SGHRS and CDR2 is YFSETQ. V trimming: 4 bases; J trimming: 1 base; junction bases outside the gene matches: 5. The CDR3 is 16 amino acids. CDR3 loop: CASSRGTGVSYNEQFF. Here the CDR3 DNA reads TGCGCCAGCAGCCGGGGGACAGGGGTATCCTACAATGAGCAGTTCTTC.

This clonotype was observed many times. The rearrangement links TRBV27 to TRBJ1-2; 8 nucleotides match TRBD1. There are 15 residues in the CDR3. The ends lost 8 bases at V and 5 bases at J; junction bases unmatched: 13. The V gene's germline CDR1 is MNHEY and CDR2 SMNVEV (reference sequence). The CDR3 DNA reads TGTGCCAGCGGCCCTCCAGGGGGCGTGGGGTATGGCTACACCTTC. Translated: CASGPPGGVGYGYTF.

This clonotype occurred many times. The chain recombines TRBV7-2 with TRBJ2-5, with 10 nucleotides matching TRBD1. The CDR3 sequence is 16 residues long. Germline values: CDR1 SGHTA, CDR2 FQGNSA. The ends lost 1 base at V and 2 bases at J; junction bases unmatched: 4. CDR3 sequence: CASSLVGTGEQETQYF. DNA for the CDR3: TGTGCCAGCAGCTTAGTTGGGACAGGGGAACAAGAGACCCAGTACTTC.

The rearrangement uses TRBV11-3 and TRBJ2-5, with 12 nucleotides matching TRBD2. V trimming: 1 base; J trimming: 2 bases; junction bases outside the gene matches: 2. CDR3 length: 16 residues. Per germline, CDR1 SGHNT and CDR2 YENEEA. The CDR3 DNA reads as TGTGCCAGCAGCTTAGGGACTAGCGGGGTTCAAGAGACCCAGTACTTC. The encoded protein is CASSLGTSGVQETQYF.

V usage is TRBV27 and J usage is TRBJ2-2; 7 bases are shared with TRBD1. After removal of 5 bases from V and 8 bases from J, the junction contained 11 bases not matched to a gene. The germline CDR1 and CDR2 sequences are MNHEY and SMNVEV (reference sequence). The CDR3 covers 15 residues. CDR3 coding DNA: TGTGCCAGCAGTAGACAGGGCAGGGTACGAGGGGAGCTGTTTTTT. Amino acids: CASSRQGRVRGELFF.

This clonotype was observed a handful of times. This chain connects TRBV29-1 to TRBJ1-2; the D gene is possibly TRBD1 (5 bases). CDR3 length equals 14 residues. The V gene's germline CDR1 is SQVTM and CDR2 ANQGSEA. The DNA of the CDR3 is TGCAAGGTTTATGATCCCGGAGACAGCTATGGCTACACCTTC. Translation gives CKVYDPGDSYGYTF.

This clonotype was counted many times. The rearrangement joins TRBV9 to TRBJ1-2; D not certain. This CDR3 contains 13 residues. CDR1 SGDLS and CDR2 YYNGEE come from the germline V gene. Trimming took off 2 bases at V and 2 bases at J, with 7 bases between the two ends. The CDR3 protein is CASSVDGNYGYTF. Written as DNA, the CDR3 is TGTGCCAGCAGCGTCGACGGGAACTATGGCTACACCTTC.

This clonotype was detected only a few times. The chain joins TRBV7-2 to TRBJ1-5; D unresolved. Germline-derived CDR1 and CDR2 are SGHTA and FQGNSA. CDR3 size: 14 residues. Deletions cut 1 base from V and 5 bases from J, with 9 bases between. CDR3 residues: CASSLGSSHQPQHF. CDR3 sequence (DNA): TGTGCCAGCAGCTTAGGGTCGTCTCATCAGCCCCAGCATTTT.

This clonotype was counted many times. V gene TRBV7-2 combines with J gene TRBJ2-7; 9 nucleotides align to TRBD2. The trim removed 2 bases at V and 2 bases at J, leaving 10 bases unmatched. Germline CDR1 SGHTA, CDR2 FQGNSA. The CDR3 extends over 17 amino acids. The CDR3 reads CASSLLGGGVHPYEQYF. CDR3 coding DNA: TGTGCCAGCAGCTTATTGGGCGGGGGGGTACATCCCTACGAGCAGTACTTC.

This clonotype was observed many times. The chain carries TRBV5-1 and TRBJ2-3; D is unresolved. Trimming removed 0 bases from V and 4 bases from J, with 6 bases in between. The CDR3 is 13 amino acids. The germline gives CDR1 SGHRS, CDR2 YFSETQ. CDR3 nucleotides: TGCGCCAGCAGCTTGGAGGGCGCAGATACGCAGTATTTT. This codes for CASSLEGADTQYF.

This clonotype has ten or more counts. The chain is built from TRBV12-3 or TRBV12-4 and TRBJ2-1; D unclear. There are 16 residues in the CDR3. Deletions cut 5 bases from V and 7 bases from J, with 21 bases between. DNA of the CDR3: TGTGCCAGCAGTCAAGGCCTGGGCTGGGCGGTAAATGAGCAGTTCTTC. It encodes CASSQGLGWAVNEQFF.

The chain links TRBV19 to TRBJ2-5; D not resolved. The CDR3 is 14 residues long. Trimming took off 3 bases at V and 2 bases at J, with 10 bases between the two ends. Germline V gene data show CDR1 as LNHDA and CDR2 as SQIVND (reference sequence). The CDR3 loop reads CASSIGPAQETQYF. DNA for the CDR3: TGTGCCAGTAGTATTGGACCCGCACAAGAGACCCAGTACTTC.

This clonotype was counted many times. V gene TRBV20-1 combines with J gene TRBJ2-1; D is unresolved. V dropped 3 bases and J dropped 0 bases, with 15 bases sitting between them. Per germline, CDR1 DFQATT and CDR2 SNEGSKA (reference sequence). The CDR3 has 16 residues. The CDR3 loop reads CSASTFVPTSYNEQFF. In DNA form, the CDR3 reads TGCAGTGCTAGTACGTTCGTGCCTACCTCCTACAATGAGCAGTTCTTC.

The chain employs TRBV20-1 and TRBJ1-2, with a possible D match to TRBD1 (5 bases). From germline, CDR1 is DFQATT and CDR2 SNEGSKA (reference sequence). V lost 3 bases to trimming and J lost 2 bases, with 10 bases between them. The CDR3 totals 13 residues. The DNA of the CDR3 is TGCAGTGCTAGGGAAAGGGGCAACTATGGCTACACCTTC. This encodes CSARERGNYGYTF.

The sample holds many counts of this clonotype. In DNA, the CDR3 is TGTGCCAGCAGTTACGACAGGGGGACCCCCTATGGCTACACCTTC. It is translated as CASSYDRGTPYGYTF. J is TRBJ1-2 and V is TRBV6-6; 9 bases align to TRBD1. This CDR3 is built from 15 residues. Unmatched junction bases numbered 5, after V lost 2 bases and J lost 4 bases. Germline V gene sequence: CDR1 MNHNY, CDR2 SVGAGI (reference sequence).

The V and J genes are TRBV5-1 and TRBJ1-4; 7 bases agree with TRBD1. V trimming: 4 bases; J trimming: 4 bases; junction bases outside the gene matches: 7. The germline V gene has CDR1 SGHRS and CDR2 YFSETQ. This CDR3 spans 15 amino acids. The CDR3 here is CASSSTGQVNEKLFF. The DNA for the CDR3 is TGCGCCAGCAGCAGTACCGGACAGGTTAATGAAAAACTGTTTTTT.

This clonotype was seen a few times. This chain connects TRBV7-9 to TRBJ2-7; either TRBD1 or TRBD2 may supply D (5 bases each). Germline CDR1 and CDR2: SEHNR and FQNEAQ (reference sequence). The ends were cut back, 0 bases at V and 5 bases at J, with 5 bases in the middle. The CDR3 covers 12 residues. The CDR3 loop reads CASSLAGDEQYF. The CDR3 DNA reads TGTGCCAGCAGCTTAGCGGGGGACGAGCAGTACTTC. Full variable domain (rest looked up from reference TRBV7-9 and TRBJ2-7): DTGVSQNPRHKITKRGQNVTFRCDPISEHNRLYWYRQTLGQGPEFLTYFQNEAQLEKSRLLSDRFSAERPKGSFSTLEIQRTEQGDSAMYLCASSLAGDEQYFGPGTRLTVT.

In this sample, this clonotype turned up a few times. V gene TRBV27 combines with J gene TRBJ2-5; 7 nucleotides align to TRBD1. Germline values: CDR1 MNHEY, CDR2 SMNVEV (reference sequence). V lost 4 bases, J lost 4 bases, and 9 bases stayed unmatched. This CDR3 is built from 15 residues. The CDR3 is CASSSWTGGVETQYF. As DNA, the CDR3 is TGTGCCAGCAGTTCCTGGACAGGAGGTGTAGAGACCCAGTACTTC.

A note on this clonotype: A much bigger clone sits one base away, suggesting this may be a read error. The chain uses TRBV9 and TRBJ1-1; tentatively, D is TRBD1 (5 bases). V dropped 2 bases and J dropped 3 bases, with 14 bases sitting between them. The CDR3 covers 15 residues. CDR1 and CDR2 from the germline V gene are SGDLS and YYNGEE. In nucleotides, the CDR3 is TGTGCCAGCAGCGTTACTACAGTGGGACACACTGAAGCTTTCTTT. Amino acid sequence: CASSVTTVGHTEAFF. Combining the CDR3 with reference TRBV9 and TRBJ1-1 gives the whole variable domain DSGVTQTPKHLITATGQRVTLRCSPRSGDLSVYWYQQSLDQGLQFLIQYYNGEERAKGNILERFSAQQFPDLHSELNLSSLELGDSALYFCASSVTTVGHTEAFFGQGTRLTVV.

The sample holds many counts of this clonotype. A much larger clone is a single base away; this may be a read error. The CDR3 sequence is CASSQARNSPLHF. The CDR3 region has the DNA TGTGCCAGCAGCCAAGCCCGGAATTCACCCCTCCACTTT. The V and J genes are TRBV14 and TRBJ1-6, with unresolved D. V lost 1 base and J lost 7, with 5 bases in between. Germline V gene lookup returns CDR1 SGHDN and CDR2 FVKESK. This CDR3 spans 13 amino acids.

The sample holds a few counts of this clonotype. The genes are TRBV20-1 and TRBJ2-6; possibly TRBD1 for D (5 bases). The CDR3 has 16 amino acids. Germline V lookup: CDR1 DFQATT, CDR2 SNEGSKA (reference sequence). V lost 6 bases, J lost 0 bases, and 15 bases lay in between. CDR3 protein: CSATAQGNSGANVLTF. CDR3 coding DNA: TGCAGTGCGACGGCGCAGGGCAACTCTGGGGCCAACGTCCTGACTTTC.

A few counts support this clonotype. The gene calls are TRBV24-1 and TRBJ1-6, with 8 bases matching TRBD1. This CDR3 has 16 residues. Per germline, CDR1 KGHDR and CDR2 SFDVKD. The trim removed 8 bases at V and 10 bases at J, leaving 15 bases unmatched. The CDR3 is CATNQNSDREGSPLHF. DNA for the CDR3: TGTGCCACCAACCAAAACTCGGACAGGGAGGGATCACCCCTCCACTTT.